What follows is one T cell receptor beta chain and its context. Antigen unknown. The assay was immunoSEQ multiplex PCR, and TCRdb's table has in-frame clones only and misses some. The sample holds about 70,000 clones, over 60% seen once. This CDR3 region has 14 residues. V lost 4 bases and J lost 6; bases outside the gene matches: 9. Looked up from germline, CDR1 is SQVTM and CDR2 is ANQGSEA. The data were taken from a study of vaccination effects on CD4 cells after COVID-19. Study-wide background: Each participant received a vaccine that was either BNT162b2 or mRNA-1273, given as two doses.

Findings of the study overall: Few convalescent patients, and no early post-infection timepoints, were available to the study.

Expansion with viral peptide pools was applied to antigen-specific CD4+ T cells by the ViraFEST assay prior to sequencing. With about 9 days of culture completed, CD4+ T cells were isolated. The person was diagnosed with PCR-confirmed SARS-CoV-2 infection between March and December 2020. The rearrangement joins TRBV29-1 to TRBJ1-2, with 9 nucleotides matching TRBD1. Source: CD4+ T cells from PBMCs cultured with HIV peptides, taken before COVID-19 vaccination. This sample's subset: HIV-1 Nef peptide pool negative control/reference culture. The clonotype originates from a human donor who had a prior SARS-CoV-2 infection. The CDR3 DNA reads TGCAGCGTTGGACAGGGGGGGTCGTGGGATGGCTACACCTTC. Its translation: CSVGQGGSWDGYTF.